The sequence of this T cell receptor beta chain was determined in a study of circulating CD8 cells and anti-PD-1 response in melanoma. Study context: About 50% of the 13 melanoma patients received first-line anti-PD-1 therapy. Broader study findings: Subset repertoires were largely private at M1, with under 7% shared. Most experiments lacked replicates. The cohort mixed treatment-naive and previously treated patients.

Live CD3+CD8+TCRalphabeta+ cells were sorted into four subsets by PD-1 and/or TIGIT. By sample fraction, this clonotype is medium-sized. Its antigen is currently unknown. Each library started from around 15 ng of total RNA using the QIAseq Immune Repertoire TCR panel. MiXCR was run by TCRdb on the reads, yielding one entry per CDR3 protein. The table records roughly 1,000 distinct CDR3 sequences, approximately 9.2% of them present only once. This CDR3 contains 14 residues. The V gene lost 2 bases and the J gene lost 2 bases, with 9 bases spanning the gap. Germline CDR1 MNHEY, CDR2 SVGEGT. Sequenced here: CD8+ T cells from PBMCs, sampled at baseline or after one month of anti-PD-1 therapy (not recorded which). The source is a human donor with melanoma. The chain is built from TRBV6-2 or TRBV6-3 and TRBJ2-5; D tentatively fits TRBD1 or TRBD2 (5 bases each). The CDR3 loop is CASSYGTAQETQYF. The CDR3 region has the DNA TGTGCCAGCAGTTACGGGACGGCTCAAGAGACCCAGTACTTC.